These 28 T cell receptor beta chains were all obtained from the same sample, sequenced in a study of T cells in tumors after PD-1 blockade. Profiling relied on immunoSEQ multiplex PCR, and the TCRdb table lists in-frame clones only, not all of them. The sample gives tens of thousands of clones, over 75% of which show up once; roughly 4% is in the top ten. Source: PBMCs, taken before anti-PD-1 treatment. The source of these receptors is a human donor with basal cell carcinoma.

The rearrangement joins TRBV24-1 to TRBJ2-7; D is perhaps TRBD1 or TRBD2 (7 bases each). The CDR3 length is 15 residues. The V and J ends lost 4 bases and 6 bases respectively, with 18 bases between them. CDR1 is KGHDR and CDR2 is SFDVKD in the germline V gene. This CDR3 is CATSESGGQFFEQYF. The CDR3 nucleotides are TGTGCCACCAGTGAATCGGGGGGACAGTTCTTCGAGCAGTACTTC.

A single count supports this clone. This chain links TRBV28 with TRBJ2-7, with 10 bases matching TRBD1. The V segment lost 2 bases and the J segment 4 bases; nucleotides outside the gene matches: 5. This CDR3 spans 15 amino acids. Germline V lookup: CDR1 MDHEN, CDR2 SYDVKM. The CDR3 DNA follows: TGTGCCAGCAGTTTACCGGGACAGGGGACATACGAGCAGTACTTC. Encoded protein: CASSLPGQGTYEQYF. The whole variable domain, remainder taken from reference TRBV28 and TRBJ2-7, is DVKVTQSSRYLVKRTGEKVFLECVQDMDHENMFWYRQDPGLGLRLIYFSYDVKMKEKGDIPEGYSVSREKKERFSLILESASTNQTSMYLCASSLPGQGTYEQYFGPGTRLTVT.

CDR3 sequence: CASSLYPTREQGSSYNSPLHF. As DNA, the CDR3 is TGTGCCAGCAGCTTATACCCCACCCGCGAACAGGGGAGCTCCTATAATTCACCCCTCCACTTT. The chain uses TRBV7-8 and TRBJ1-6, with 7 positions matching TRBD1. The V gene's germline CDR1 is SGHVS and CDR2 FQNEAQ. The CDR3 covers 21 residues. The V segment lost 2 bases and the J segment 0 bases; nucleotides outside the gene matches: 16.

This chain uses TRBV7-9 with TRBJ2-1, with 14 bases fitting TRBD2. V lost 10 bases to trimming and J lost 0 bases; unmatched junction nucleotides: 8. In germline, CDR1 is SEHNR, CDR2 FQNEAQ (reference sequence). The CDR3 length is 17 residues. The CDR3 bases are TGTGCCACCGGACTAGCGGGGGGCCTAATCTCCTACAATGAGCAGTTCTTC. Translated: CATGLAGGLISYNEQFF.

V gene TRBV30 combines with J gene TRBJ1-5; possibly TRBD1 for D (5 bases). CDR3 size: 13 residues. In germline, CDR1 is GTSNPN, CDR2 SVGIG (reference sequence). V lost 8 bases to trimming and J lost 5 bases, with 16 bases between them. Written as DNA, the CDR3 is TGTGCCGGGACTTGGGGGATTTATCAGCCCCAGCATTTT. It translates to CAGTWGIYQPQHF. The whole variable domain, remainder taken from reference TRBV30 and TRBJ1-5, is SQTIHQWPATLVQPVGSPLSLECTVEGTSNPNLYWYRQAAGRGLQLLFYSVGIGQISSEVPQNLSASRPQDRQFILSSKKLLLSDSGFYLCAGTWGIYQPQHFGDGTRLSIL.

CDR3 nucleotides: TGTGCCAGTAGTATAGATTCGGCCACGAACACTGAAGCTTTCTTT. It specifies CASSIDSATNTEAFF. The rearrangement uses TRBV19 and TRBJ1-1; D gene ambiguous. The ends were cut back, 0 bases at V and 1 base at J, with 9 bases in the middle. CDR1 and CDR2 from the germline V gene are LNHDA and SQIVND (reference sequence). This CDR3 comprises 15 residues.

This clone was detected once. This sequence joins TRBV5-6 and TRBJ2-7, with no clear D. Germline CDR1 SGHDT, CDR2 YYEEEE. With 3 bases removed from V and 1 base from J, the gap between germline ends came to 8 bases. The CDR3 has 13 amino acids. Here the CDR3 reads CASSWGGSYEQYF. Written as DNA, the CDR3 is TGTGCCAGCAGCTGGGGTGGTTCCTACGAGCAGTACTTC.

CDR3 region: CASIRGGQQETQYF. CDR3 sequence (DNA): TGTGCCAGCATACGAGGGGGGCAACAAGAGACCCAGTACTTC. The rearrangement links TRBV2 to TRBJ2-5; D tentatively reads TRBD1 or TRBD2 (6 bases each). Trimming left V 7 bases short and J 2 bases short, with 14 bases between. CDR1 is SNHLY, CDR2 FYNNEI, per germline. There are 14 residues in the CDR3.

As regards this clone: Other DNA sequences from this sample encode an identical CDR3 as well. This chain links TRBV6-5 with TRBJ2-3; unclear D gene. CDR3 length equals 11 residues. V lost 2 bases and J 6 bases, leaving 3 bases between the germline ends. The germline CDR1 and CDR2 sequences are MNHEY and SVGAGI. In nucleotides, the CDR3 is TGTGCCAGCAGTTACGCGGATACGCAGTATTTT. Translated, it gives CASSYADTQYF.

The CDR3 nucleotides are TGCGCCAGCAGGACCCCTGAGCAGTTCTTC. The encoded protein is CASRTPEQFF. This chain joins TRBV23-1 and TRBJ2-1; D gene ambiguous. Being an ORF, TRBV23-1 has a function that is uncertain. The CDR3 loop spans 10 amino acids. With 6 bases removed from V and 9 bases from J, the gap between germline ends came to 6 bases.

V and J are TRBV5-1 and TRBJ1-1; unclear D gene. CDR3 length: 13 amino acids. Per the germline V gene, CDR1 is SGHRS and CDR2 is YFSETQ. The V end lost 5 bases, the J end lost 0 bases, and 8 bases lay between the germline ends. In DNA, the CDR3 is TGCGCCAGCAGGGCCCTCATGAACACTGAAGCTTTCTTT. As protein: CASRALMNTEAFF.

J is TRBJ1-3 and V is TRBV28; 7 nucleotides agree with TRBD1. The CDR3 is made up of 15 amino acids. With 2 bases clipped from V and 3 bases from J, the junction kept 4 bases outside the gene matches. Germline CDR1 and CDR2: MDHEN and SYDVKM. The CDR3 coding sequence is TGTGCCAGCAGTTTAGAGGGGGCCGGTGGAAACACCATATATTTT. Its translation: CASSLEGAGGNTIYF.

The chain employs TRBV5-6 and TRBJ2-7; D ambiguous. This CDR3 is built from 14 residues. Trimming stripped 0 bases from V and 4 bases from J, with 11 bases between. Germline CDR1 and CDR2: SGHDT and YYEEEE. The CDR3, as DNA: TGTGCCAGCAGCTTGGTTGGCGCCCAGTACGAGCAGTACTTC. It specifies CASSLVGAQYEQYF.

The V call is TRBV24-1, the J call TRBJ1-2; D ambiguous. Germline CDR1 and CDR2: KGHDR and SFDVKD. The CDR3 totals 13 residues. The V and J ends lost 6 bases and 6 bases respectively, with 13 bases between them. The CDR3 sequence is CATSSREVNGYTF. DNA of the CDR3: TGTGCCACCAGTAGCCGGGAAGTGAATGGCTACACCTTC.

Only one count was recorded for this clone. This chain joins TRBV5-6 and TRBJ1-5; 7 bases fit TRBD1. This CDR3 is built from 15 residues. The trim removed 1 base at V and 2 bases at J, leaving 3 bases unmatched. Germline assignment: CDR1 SGHDT and CDR2 YYEEEE. The CDR3, as DNA: TGTGCCAGCAGCTTGCAGGGGGTTGGCAATCAGCCCCAGCATTTT. This codes for CASSLQGVGNQPQHF.

The sample holds one count of this clone. The chain combines TRBV10-1 with TRBJ1-5; D perhaps matches TRBD1 (6 bases). The V gene's germline CDR1 is WNHNN and CDR2 SYGVQD (reference sequence). V lost 3 bases and J lost 5, with 14 bases in between. This CDR3 is 15 amino acids long. The CDR3 here is CASSDGQNYDQPQHF. The CDR3 coding sequence is TGCGCCAGCAGTGACGGACAGAACTACGATCAGCCCCAGCATTTT.

The chain carries TRBV6-1 and TRBJ1-1; 8 nucleotides line up with TRBD1. Unmatched junction bases numbered 0, after V lost 3 bases and J lost 3 bases. CDR1 is MNHNS and CDR2 is SASEGT in the germline V gene. CDR3 length: 13 residues. The CDR3 is CASSDRGHTEAFF. CDR3 DNA: TGTGCCAGCAGTGACAGGGGGCACACTGAAGCTTTCTTT.

As regards this clone: Other DNA sequences in the sample encode the same CDR3. The chain employs TRBV29-1 and TRBJ2-4; D gene ambiguous. Germline V gene lookup returns CDR1 SQVTM and CDR2 ANQGSEA. The CDR3 totals 14 residues. V dropped 1 base and J dropped 2 bases, with 9 bases sitting between them. The CDR3 DNA sequence: TGCAGCGTTGAAGGATCCTATCCCAAAAACATTCAGTACTTC. This sequence encodes CSVEGSYPKNIQYF.

The V call is TRBV6-2 or TRBV6-3, the J call TRBJ1-3; D perhaps matches TRBD1 (6 bases). Between the trimmed V and J ends, which lost 5 bases and 4 bases, there was a span of 15 bases. The CDR3 loop spans 15 amino acids. Germline assignment: CDR1 MNHEY and CDR2 SVGEGT. For the CDR3, the DNA is TGTGCCAGCAGTCTAGGACAGCGACTAGGAAACACCATATATTTT. Translated, it gives CASSLGQRLGNTIYF.

J is TRBJ1-1 and V is TRBV4-1, with TRBD1 matching over 8 bases. The trim removed 3 bases at V and 7 bases at J, leaving 7 bases unmatched. CDR1 and CDR2 from the germline V gene are MGHRA and YSYEKL. The CDR3 runs to 14 residues. The CDR3 is CASSQISGGVEAFF. In DNA, the CDR3 is TGCGCCAGCAGCCAGATATCAGGGGGCGTTGAAGCTTTCTTT.

The chain is built from TRBV7-6 and TRBJ2-7, with 9 bases that match TRBD2. Germline V gives CDR1 SGHVS, CDR2 FNYEAQ. The length of the CDR3 is 16 residues. The J segment lost 3 bases and the V segment lost 2 bases, leaving 8 bases of the junction unmatched. The CDR3: CASSLPAGGQDYEQYF. The CDR3 nucleotides are TGTGCCAGCAGCTTACCAGCGGGGGGACAAGACTACGAGCAGTACTTC. Full variable domain (outside the CDR3, taken from reference TRBV7-6 and TRBJ2-7): GAGVSQSPRYKVTKRGQDVALRCDPISGHVSLYWYRQALGQGPEFLTYFNYEAQQDKSGLPNDRFSAERPEGSISTLTIQRTEQRDSAMYRCASSLPAGGQDYEQYFGPGTRLTVT.

The chain has TRBV7-2 and TRBJ2-2, with 7 bases lining up with TRBD1. This CDR3 has 16 residues. The germline V gene has CDR1 SGHTA and CDR2 FQGNSA. Trimming took 3 bases from V and 1 from J; bases not matched to a gene: 5. The CDR3 DNA is TGTGCCAGCAGCTTGCTGGCAGGGGGGAACACCGGGGAGCTGTTTTTT. Protein product: CASSLLAGGNTGELFF.

This chain connects TRBV2 to TRBJ1-4, with 8 positions matching TRBD1. With V trimmed by 5 bases and J by 5 bases, 7 bases remained unmatched. This CDR3 has 15 amino acids. Looked up from germline, CDR1 is SNHLY and CDR2 is FYNNEI. The CDR3 is CASSSQGALNEKLFF. The CDR3 DNA reads as TGTGCCAGCAGTTCGCAGGGGGCCCTAAATGAAAAACTGTTTTTT.

The genes are TRBV7-6 and TRBJ2-7, with a weak D call TRBD2 (5 bases). V was pared by 5 bases and J by 3 bases, with 14 bases between. This CDR3 is 14 amino acids long. Germline values: CDR1 SGHVS, CDR2 FNYEAQ. The CDR3 sequence is CASSREPGDYEQYF. CDR3 DNA: TGTGCCAGCAGCCGAGAACCCGGGGACTACGAGCAGTACTTC.

The sample holds one count of this clone. The chain employs TRBV7-9 and TRBJ2-7, with TRBD1 matching 9 bases. From germline, CDR1 is SEHNR and CDR2 FQNEAQ (reference sequence). The V gene end was trimmed by 3 bases and the J gene end by 5 bases; junction bases not matched to a gene: 11. This CDR3 has 16 amino acids. The CDR3 DNA follows: TGTGCCAGCAGCTTCCCCACAGGGGGCGTTGCCGACGAGCAGTACTTC. It specifies CASSFPTGGVADEQYF.

This rearrangement joins TRBV5-1 to TRBJ2-3; 8 nucleotides align to TRBD1. V shed 0 bases and J 6 bases; nucleotides not matched to a gene: 6. The germline CDR1 and CDR2 sequences are SGHRS and YFSETQ. CDR3 length: 15 residues. The CDR3 protein is CASSLAQGARDTQYF. The CDR3 DNA reads as TGCGCCAGCAGCTTGGCGCAGGGGGCGAGGGATACGCAGTATTTT. Complete variable domain (other parts from reference TRBV5-1 and TRBJ2-3): KAGVTQTPRYLIKTRGQQVTLSCSPISGHRSVSWYQQTPGQGLQFLFEYFSETQRNKGNFPGRFSGRQFSNSRSEMNVSTLELGDSALYLCASSLAQGARDTQYFGPGTRLTVL.

The chain recombines TRBV5-6 with TRBJ2-3; 8 bases agree with TRBD2. V lost 1 base, J lost 2 bases, and 3 bases stayed unmatched. Germline CDR1 reads SGHDT; CDR2 reads YYEEEE. The CDR3 contains 15 residues. The CDR3 sequence is CASSLSGGYTDTQYF. The CDR3 DNA sequence: TGTGCCAGCAGCTTGAGCGGGGGCTACACAGATACGCAGTATTTT.

The chain couples TRBV9 to TRBJ1-2, with 7 bases that match TRBD1. The ends lost 3 bases at V and 8 bases at J; junction bases unmatched: 7. This CDR3 contains 13 residues. Germline V gives CDR1 SGDLS, CDR2 YYNGEE. CDR3 in amino acids: CASSDPTGHGYTF. For the CDR3, the DNA is TGTGCCAGCAGCGACCCGACAGGGCACGGCTACACCTTC.